These 16 T cell receptor beta chains were sequenced from one sample in a study of T cells after yellow fever vaccination. In TCRdb, the 5' RACE reads were re-called with MiXCR into one record per CDR3 protein. The profile covers about 370,000 distinct CDR3 sequences, with around 10% appearing a single time and roughly a sixth taken by the ten largest. Source: PBMCs, taken on the day of the first yellow fever vaccination. The receptors come from a young man who received the YFV17D yellow fever vaccine.

This clonotype was observed many times. The rearrangement links TRBV24-1 to TRBJ2-2; D remains ambiguous. The V end was cut by 9 bases, the J end by 4 bases, with 14 bases between. This CDR3 region has 14 residues. Per germline, CDR1 KGHDR and CDR2 SFDVKD. CDR3 sequence (DNA): TGTGCCACCTCGACGGACCTTGGCACCGGGGAGCTGTTTTTT. The encoded protein is CATSTDLGTGELFF.

The rearrangement links TRBV5-4 to TRBJ2-1; perhaps TRBD2 as D (6 bases). V was shortened by 4 bases and J by 4 bases, with 15 bases between the two germline ends. The V gene's germline CDR1 is SGHNT and CDR2 YYREEE (reference sequence). The CDR3 contains 15 residues. The CDR3 DNA reads as TGTGCCAGCAGCCCGTCGGGGGTAAGGTACAATGAGCAGTTCTTC. Residues: CASSPSGVRYNEQFF.

This clonotype came up a few times. The chain employs TRBV20-1 and TRBJ1-1, with TRBD1 matching over 9 bases. V lost 6 bases and J lost 10; bases outside the gene matches: 9. The CDR3 spans 12 residues. The germline CDR1 and CDR2 sequences are DFQATT and SNEGSKA (reference sequence). CDR3 residues: CSAATGGAGAFF. The CDR3 DNA reads TGCAGTGCAGCCACAGGGGGCGCGGGAGCTTTCTTT.

This clonotype was recorded a few times. The chain links TRBV3-1 to TRBJ2-3; 8 nucleotides agree with TRBD2. This CDR3 comprises 15 residues. The germline CDR1 and CDR2 sequences are LGHDT and YNNKEL (reference sequence). Trimming cost V 7 bases and J 6 bases; bases outside gene matches: 12. CDR3 protein: CASISNRGGFDTQYF. The DNA for the CDR3 is TGTGCCAGCATCTCCAACCGGGGGGGCTTCGATACGCAGTATTTT.

Only a few counts were recorded for this clonotype. As DNA, the CDR3 is TGTGCCAGCAGCTTACAAGAGCTAACCAGGTCGGCTTTCTTT. It codes for CASSLQELTRSAFF. The V call is TRBV7-2, the J call TRBJ1-1; D gene ambiguous. Deletions cut 2 bases from V and 11 bases from J, with 18 bases between. CDR1 SGHTA and CDR2 FQGNSA come from the germline V gene. This CDR3 is built from 14 residues.

This clonotype appeared many times. This chain links TRBV18 with TRBJ2-2; tentatively, D is TRBD1 (5 bases). Germline-derived CDR1 and CDR2 are KGHSH and LQKENI. V lost 2 bases to trimming and J lost 7 bases, with 17 bases between them. This CDR3 contains 16 residues. CDR3 in amino acids: CASSPSSTAWIGELFF. CDR3 DNA: TGTGCCAGCTCACCATCATCGACAGCGTGGATCGGGGAGCTGTTTTTT.

V usage is TRBV4-1 and J usage is TRBJ1-4; D gene uncertain. V was cut by 6 bases and J by 4 bases, with 24 bases left in between. This CDR3 comprises 18 residues. Germline CDR1 MGHRA, CDR2 YSYEKL. CDR3 coding DNA: TGCGCCAGCAGGCAAACCTTTTTGGAGGGCGGCAGTAATGAAAAACTGTTTTTT. This codes for CASRQTFLEGGSNEKLFF.

This clonotype was seen a handful of times. This chain connects TRBV20-1 to TRBJ2-7, with D possibly called TRBD1 or TRBD2 (6 bases each). The CDR3 loop spans 14 amino acids. The V end lost 4 bases, the J end lost 7 bases, and 20 bases lay between the germline ends. Germline lookup yields CDR1 DFQATT and CDR2 SNEGSKA (reference sequence). CDR3 in amino acids: CSATPLGARDEQYV. The CDR3 DNA follows: TGCAGTGCTACCCCCCTGGGGGCGCGGGATGAGCAGTACGTC.

This clonotype was seen a few times. The rearrangement joins TRBV9 to TRBJ2-3; D uncertain. V dropped 0 bases and J dropped 3 bases, with 8 bases sitting between them. Germline V gives CDR1 SGDLS, CDR2 YYNGEE. The CDR3 has 14 amino acids. The CDR3 loop is CASSVVERTDTQYF. CDR3 DNA sequence: TGTGCCAGCAGCGTAGTCGAACGTACAGATACGCAGTATTTT. The full variable domain, completed using reference TRBV9 and TRBJ2-3, is DSGVTQTPKHLITATGQRVTLRCSPRSGDLSVYWYQQSLDQGLQFLIQYYNGEERAKGNILERFSAQQFPDLHSELNLSSLELGDSALYFCASSVVERTDTQYFGPGTRLTVL.

A few counts support this clonotype. The rearrangement joins TRBV7-2 to TRBJ2-2, with D uncertain. The V and J ends lost 4 bases and 4 bases respectively, with 7 bases between them. Germline CDR1 SGHTA, CDR2 FQGNSA. This CDR3 comprises 13 residues. CDR3 sequence: CASSSDTTGELFF. The CDR3 nucleotides read TGTGCCAGCAGCTCCGACACCACCGGGGAGCTGTTTTTT.

This clonotype was picked up many times. The chain is built from TRBV6-5 and TRBJ2-3; 8 bases match TRBD1. This CDR3 region has 15 residues. The germline gives CDR1 MNHEY, CDR2 SVGAGI. Germline trimming cut 2 bases from V and 4 bases from J; bases unmatched to any gene: 5. The CDR3 loop is CASSYGQGASDTQYF. The CDR3 DNA sequence: TGTGCCAGCAGTTACGGGCAGGGGGCGTCAGATACGCAGTATTTT.

This sequence joins TRBV6-1 and TRBJ1-1; 7 bases are shared with TRBD1. CDR1 is MNHNS, CDR2 SASEGT, per germline. The CDR3 covers 14 residues. The junction had 6 bases not matched to a gene; V was cut back by 7 bases and J by 1 base. The CDR3 spells CASNKDRRNTEAFF. CDR3 nucleotides: TGTGCCAGCAACAAGGACAGGCGGAACACTGAAGCTTTCTTT.

V usage is TRBV5-4 and J usage is TRBJ2-1; a possible D gene is TRBD1 (5 bases). The V end was cut by 3 bases, the J end by 8 bases, with 9 bases between. The CDR3 is 12 amino acids. Germline lookup yields CDR1 SGHNT and CDR2 YYREEE (reference sequence). CDR3 nucleotide sequence: TGTGCCAGCAGCTCCCCCAGGGATGAGCAGTTCTTC. Amino acid sequence: CASSSPRDEQFF.

This clonotype was observed at least ten times. The chain joins TRBV6-2 or TRBV6-3 to TRBJ1-1; D is undetermined. The germline V and J ends were trimmed by 7 bases and 1 base, with 4 bases remaining between them. The CDR3 length is 11 residues. Germline values: CDR1 MNHEY, CDR2 SVGEGT. This chain's CDR3 is CASIWNTEAFF. CDR3 bases: TGTGCCAGCATATGGAACACTGAAGCTTTCTTT.

This clonotype showed up many times. The genes are TRBV5-1 and TRBJ2-3; 9 bases are shared with TRBD2. V dropped 4 bases and J dropped 3; count of bases not matched to a gene: 6. The CDR3 totals 15 residues. Germline V gene sequence: CDR1 SGHRS, CDR2 YFSETQ. The CDR3 region has the DNA TGCGCCAGCAGCCCCGGGCTAGCGGGAACAGATACGCAGTATTTT. Translated: CASSPGLAGTDTQYF.

This sequence joins TRBV7-9 and TRBJ1-4; no firm D call. In germline, CDR1 is SEHNR, CDR2 FQNEAQ (reference sequence). The length of the CDR3 is 13 residues. V was shortened by 4 bases and J by 5 bases, with 8 bases between the two germline ends. CDR3 in DNA: TGTGCCAGCAGCTCCATCGAGAATGAAAAACTGTTTTTT. This encodes CASSSIENEKLFF.